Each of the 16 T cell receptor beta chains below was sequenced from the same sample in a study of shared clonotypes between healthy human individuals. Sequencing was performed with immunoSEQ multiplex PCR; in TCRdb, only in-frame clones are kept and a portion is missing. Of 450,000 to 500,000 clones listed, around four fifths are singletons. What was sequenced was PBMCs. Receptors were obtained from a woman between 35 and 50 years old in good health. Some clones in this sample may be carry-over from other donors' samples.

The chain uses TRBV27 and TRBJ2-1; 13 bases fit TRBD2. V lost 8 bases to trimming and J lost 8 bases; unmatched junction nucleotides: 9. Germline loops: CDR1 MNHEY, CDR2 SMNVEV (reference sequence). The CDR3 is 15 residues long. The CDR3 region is CASSSGTSGTHEQFF. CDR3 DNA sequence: TGTGCCAGCTCCTCGGGGACTAGCGGGACCCATGAGCAGTTCTTC.

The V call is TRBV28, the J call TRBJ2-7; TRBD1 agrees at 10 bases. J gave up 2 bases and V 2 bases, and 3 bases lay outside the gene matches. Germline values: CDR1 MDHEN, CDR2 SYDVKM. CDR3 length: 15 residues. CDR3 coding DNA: TGTGCCAGCAGTTTACCCGGGACAGGGGCCTACGAGCAGTACTTC. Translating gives CASSLPGTGAYEQYF. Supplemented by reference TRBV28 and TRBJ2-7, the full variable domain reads DVKVTQSSRYLVKRTGEKVFLECVQDMDHENMFWYRQDPGLGLRLIYFSYDVKMKEKGDIPEGYSVSREKKERFSLILESASTNQTSMYLCASSLPGTGAYEQYFGPGTRLTVT.

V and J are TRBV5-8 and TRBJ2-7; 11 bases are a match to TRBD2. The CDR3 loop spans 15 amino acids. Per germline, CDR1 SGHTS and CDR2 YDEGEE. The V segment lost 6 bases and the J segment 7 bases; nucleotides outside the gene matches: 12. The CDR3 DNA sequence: TGTGCCAGCACTGACAGGACTAGCGGGCACCTTGAGCAGTACTTC. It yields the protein CASTDRTSGHLEQYF. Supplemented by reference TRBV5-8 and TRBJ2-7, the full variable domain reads EAGVTQSPTHLIKTRGQQATLRCSPISGHTSVYWYQQALGLGLQFLLWYDEGEERNRGNFPPRFSGRQFPNYSSELNVNALELEDSALYLCASTDRTSGHLEQYFGPGTRLTVT.

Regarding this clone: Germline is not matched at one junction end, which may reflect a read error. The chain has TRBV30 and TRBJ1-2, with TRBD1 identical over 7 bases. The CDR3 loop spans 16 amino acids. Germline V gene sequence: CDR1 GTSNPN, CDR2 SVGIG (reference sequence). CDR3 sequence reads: CTWSVNLQGTHYGYTF. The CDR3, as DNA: TGTACCTGGAGTGTCAACCTACAGGGGACTCACTATGGCTACACCTTC.

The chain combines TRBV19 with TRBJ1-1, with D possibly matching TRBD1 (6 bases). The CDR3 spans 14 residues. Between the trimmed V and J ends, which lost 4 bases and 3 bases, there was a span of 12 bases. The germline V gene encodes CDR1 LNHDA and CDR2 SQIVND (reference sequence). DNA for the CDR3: TGTGCCAGTAGTACAAACAGGGAGGACACTGAAGCTTTCTTT. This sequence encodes CASSTNREDTEAFF.

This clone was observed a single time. Here the CDR3 reads CASLGGFNEQFF. The CDR3 coding sequence is TGTGCCAGCCTCGGGGGATTCAATGAGCAGTTCTTC. This chain uses TRBV2 with TRBJ2-1; a possible D gene is TRBD2 (6 bases). CDR3 length: 12 amino acids. V lost 8 bases and J 6 bases, leaving 11 bases between the germline ends. CDR1 is SNHLY, CDR2 FYNNEI, per germline.

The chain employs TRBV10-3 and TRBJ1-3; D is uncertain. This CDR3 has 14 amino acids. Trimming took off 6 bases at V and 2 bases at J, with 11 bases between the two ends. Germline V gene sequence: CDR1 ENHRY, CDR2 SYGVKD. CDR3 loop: CAIRKQITGNTIYF. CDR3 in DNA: TGTGCCATCAGGAAACAGATAACTGGAAACACCATATATTTT.

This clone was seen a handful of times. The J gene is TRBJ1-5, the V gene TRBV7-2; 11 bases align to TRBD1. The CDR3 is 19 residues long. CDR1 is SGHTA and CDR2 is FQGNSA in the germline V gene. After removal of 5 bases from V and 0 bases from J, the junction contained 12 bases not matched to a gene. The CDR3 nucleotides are TGTGCCAGCAGCACAGGACAGGGGGCGCGGTGGTATAGCAATCAGCCCCAGCATTTT. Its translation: CASSTGQGARWYSNQPQHF.

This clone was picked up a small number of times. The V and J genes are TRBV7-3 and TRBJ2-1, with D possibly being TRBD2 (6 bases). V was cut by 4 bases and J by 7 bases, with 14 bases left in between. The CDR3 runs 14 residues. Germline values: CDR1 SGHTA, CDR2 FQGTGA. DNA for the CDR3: TGTGCCAGCAGCTCAGGACTACTTGGTAATGAGCAGTTCTTC. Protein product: CASSSGLLGNEQFF.

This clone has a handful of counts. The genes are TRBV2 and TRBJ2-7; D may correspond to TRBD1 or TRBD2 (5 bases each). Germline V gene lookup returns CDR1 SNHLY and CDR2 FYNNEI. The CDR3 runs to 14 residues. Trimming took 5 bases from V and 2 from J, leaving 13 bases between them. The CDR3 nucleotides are TGTGCCAGCAGTTCCCGGGACGAAACCTACGAGCAGTACTTC. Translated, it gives CASSSRDETYEQYF.

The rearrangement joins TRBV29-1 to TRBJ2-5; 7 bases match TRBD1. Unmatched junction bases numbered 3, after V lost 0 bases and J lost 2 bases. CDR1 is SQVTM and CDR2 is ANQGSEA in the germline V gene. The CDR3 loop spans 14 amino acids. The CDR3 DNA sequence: TGCAGCGTTGAAGATCCCAGGGGGCAAGAGACCCAGTACTTC. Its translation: CSVEDPRGQETQYF.

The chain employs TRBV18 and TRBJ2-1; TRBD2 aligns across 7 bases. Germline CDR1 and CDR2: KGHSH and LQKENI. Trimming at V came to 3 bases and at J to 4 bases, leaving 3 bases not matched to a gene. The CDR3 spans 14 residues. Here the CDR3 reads CASSPAGVYNEQFF. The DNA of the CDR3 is TGTGCCAGCTCACCCGCGGGAGTTTACAATGAGCAGTTCTTC. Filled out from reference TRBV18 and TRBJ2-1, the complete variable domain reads NAGVMQNPRHLVRRRGQEARLRCSPMKGHSHVYWYRQLPEEGLKFMVYLQKENIIDESGMPKERFSAEFPKEGPSILRIQQVVRGDSAAYFCASSPAGVYNEQFFGPGTRLTVL.

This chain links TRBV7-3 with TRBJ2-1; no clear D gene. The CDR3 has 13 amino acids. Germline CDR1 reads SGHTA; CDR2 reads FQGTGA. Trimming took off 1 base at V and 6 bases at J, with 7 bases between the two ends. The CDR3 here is CASSLNVGNEQFF. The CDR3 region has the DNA TGTGCCAGCAGCTTAAACGTAGGCAATGAGCAGTTCTTC.

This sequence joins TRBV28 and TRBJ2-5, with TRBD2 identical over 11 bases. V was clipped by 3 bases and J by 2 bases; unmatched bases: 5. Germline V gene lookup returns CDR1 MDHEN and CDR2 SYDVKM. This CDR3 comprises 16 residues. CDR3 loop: CASSFTGLAEQETQYF. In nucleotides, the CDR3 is TGTGCCAGCAGTTTTACGGGACTAGCGGAACAAGAGACCCAGTACTTC. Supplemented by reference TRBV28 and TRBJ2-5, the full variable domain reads DVKVTQSSRYLVKRTGEKVFLECVQDMDHENMFWYRQDPGLGLRLIYFSYDVKMKEKGDIPEGYSVSREKKERFSLILESASTNQTSMYLCASSFTGLAEQETQYFGPGTRLLVL.

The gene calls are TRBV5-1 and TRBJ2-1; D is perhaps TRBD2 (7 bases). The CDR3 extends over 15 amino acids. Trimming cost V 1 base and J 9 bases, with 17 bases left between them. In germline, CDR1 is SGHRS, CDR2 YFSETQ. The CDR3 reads CASSLYPRGGPEQFF. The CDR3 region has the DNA TGCGCCAGCAGCTTGTACCCTAGGGGGGGGCCTGAGCAGTTCTTC.

CDR3 coding DNA: TGTGCCGGAAGACAGGCCTGGGGCTACACCTTC. It is translated as CAGRQAWGYTF. This rearrangement joins TRBV6-1 to TRBJ1-2, with a weak D call TRBD1 (6 bases). Germline CDR1 and CDR2: MNHNS and SASEGT. The CDR3 length is 11 residues. V lost 11 bases, J lost 8 bases, and 15 bases lay in between.